These 10 T cell receptor beta chains were all obtained from the same sample, sequenced in a study of PD-1 blockade in classical Hodgkin lymphoma. Every patient was affected by relapse after autologous stem cell transplantation, while exposure to brentuximab vedotin was not uniform. Applied to thawed PBMCs, magnetic negative selection was the method used to isolate CD8+ T cells. TCRdb's copy holds only in-frame clones and misses some; the assay was immunoSEQ multiplex PCR. The sample contains 2,500 to 3,000 clones, approximately 73% of which appear only once. Material: CD8+ T cells from blood, obtained at baseline. Receptors originate from a human donor with classical Hodgkin lymphoma.

CDR3 sequence reads: CASSVEGEHADTQYF. As DNA, the CDR3 is TGTGCCAGCAGCGTAGAGGGGGAGCACGCAGATACGCAGTATTTT. The V gene is TRBV9, the J gene TRBJ2-3; TRBD1 is a possible D gene (6 bases). Deletions cut 0 bases from V and 4 bases from J, with 12 bases between. CDR1 and CDR2 from the germline V gene are SGDLS and YYNGEE. The CDR3 sequence is 15 residues long.

This clone was picked up a small number of times. The rearrangement links TRBV7-9 to TRBJ2-7; 8 bases are a match to TRBD1. From germline, CDR1 is SEHNR and CDR2 FQNEAQ (reference sequence). The CDR3 runs 14 residues. Trimming removed 9 bases from V and 2 bases from J; junction bases left unmatched: 9. This CDR3 reads CASQGAMVPYEQYF. CDR3 DNA: TGTGCCAGTCAGGGGGCGATGGTACCCTACGAGCAGTACTTC.

This clone was seen a handful of times. This chain connects TRBV9 to TRBJ1-1, with a possible D match to TRBD1 (5 bases). V was cut by 3 bases and J by 1 base, with 7 bases left in between. CDR1 and CDR2 from the germline V gene are SGDLS and YYNGEE. CDR3 length equals 13 residues. The DNA for the CDR3 is TGTGCCAGCAGCGCCGGGGGGAACACTGAAGCTTTCTTT. Its protein product is CASSAGGNTEAFF.

The chain uses TRBV7-9 and TRBJ2-1; D not resolved. This CDR3 is built from 17 residues. Germline assignment: CDR1 SEHNR and CDR2 FQNEAQ (reference sequence). Trimming shortened V by 1 base and J by 3 bases, and 16 bases separated the two germline ends. CDR3 sequence: CASSLVRNSLDYNEQFF. In DNA, the CDR3 is TGTGCCAGCAGCTTAGTCAGGAACTCCCTAGACTACAATGAGCAGTTCTTC.

The rearrangement joins TRBV6-5 to TRBJ2-3, with 12 bases aligning to TRBD2. CDR1 and CDR2 from the germline V gene are MNHEY and SVGAGI. This CDR3 contains 15 residues. J gave up 6 bases and V 0 bases, and 1 base lay outside the gene matches. CDR3 amino acids: CASSYSGTSGDTQYF. In DNA form, the CDR3 reads TGTGCCAGCAGTTACTCCGGGACTAGCGGGGATACGCAGTATTTT.

The genes are TRBV7-9 and TRBJ2-7; TRBD1 aligns across 8 bases. This CDR3 contains 14 residues. CDR1 SEHNR and CDR2 FQNEAQ come from the germline V gene (reference sequence). V shed 4 bases and J 2 bases; nucleotides not matched to a gene: 4. CDR3 sequence (DNA): TGTGCCAGCAGCTCTAGGACAGGGACCTACGAGCAGTACTTC. Translated, it gives CASSSRTGTYEQYF.

This sequence joins TRBV6-5 and TRBJ1-5; D is undetermined. Trimming left V 6 bases short and J 4 bases short, with 16 bases between. This CDR3 is 15 amino acids long. From germline, CDR1 is MNHEY and CDR2 SVGAGI. The CDR3 spells CASSRVEGGNQPQHF. CDR3 DNA: TGTGCCAGCAGCCGAGTAGAGGGAGGTAATCAGCCCCAGCATTTT.

This clone was recorded a few times. The chain employs TRBV6-5 and TRBJ1-4, with a weak D call TRBD1 (5 bases). Germline V gives CDR1 MNHEY, CDR2 SVGAGI. The ends were cut back, 0 bases at V and 7 bases at J, with 12 bases in the middle. The CDR3 sequence is 15 residues long. In nucleotides, the CDR3 is TGTGCCAGCAGTTACTCGGGGCAGAGGGGTGAAAAACTGTTTTTT. This translates into CASSYSGQRGEKLFF.

The chain is built from TRBV7-2 and TRBJ1-1; 7 bases are shared with TRBD1. The V and J ends lost 5 bases and 4 bases, in that order; junction bases with no gene match: 7. Germline values: CDR1 SGHTA, CDR2 FQGNSA. This CDR3 region has 14 residues. DNA of the CDR3: TGTGCCAGCAGCGCAGACAGGGAGACCACTGAAGCTTTCTTT. Amino acids: CASSADRETTEAFF.

This clone was counted only a few times. This chain links TRBV5-1 with TRBJ1-2; 9 bases fit TRBD1. CDR1 and CDR2 from the germline V gene are SGHRS and YFSETQ. The CDR3 is made up of 16 amino acids. Unmatched junction bases numbered 7, after V lost 0 bases and J lost 4 bases. The CDR3 loop reads CASSLEPQGALYGYTF. The DNA of the CDR3 is TGCGCCAGCAGCTTGGAGCCACAGGGGGCGCTCTATGGCTACACCTTC.